One sample yielded the 29 T cell receptor beta chains listed below, sequenced in a study of T cell responses to AZD1222 COVID-19 vaccine. TCRdb's table, derived via immunoSEQ multiplex PCR, lists solely in-frame clones and lacks some. The sample shows roughly 120,000 clones, approximately 86% of them seen only once. The sequences come from peripheral blood, collected on day 0 of AZD1222 vaccination. The origin of the receptors is an adult in good health.

V usage is TRBV2 and J usage is TRBJ2-3; D ambiguous. From germline, CDR1 is SNHLY and CDR2 FYNNEI. Trimming left V 3 bases short and J 4 bases short, with 5 bases between. CDR3 size: 12 residues. This CDR3 is CASSDLPDTQYF. The CDR3 nucleotides read TGTGCCAGCAGTGACCTCCCAGATACGCAGTATTTT.

The chain employs TRBV7-2 and TRBJ1-1; D uncertain. Germline lookup yields CDR1 SGHTA and CDR2 FQGNSA. This CDR3 contains 10 residues. V gave up 3 bases and J gave up 5 bases, with 1 base separating them. The CDR3 region has the DNA TGTGCCAGCAGCTTGACTGAAGCTTTCTTT. Translation: CASSLTEAFF.

This clone showed up just once. J is TRBJ2-7 and V is TRBV6-1; D is uncertain. V lost 4 bases to trimming and J lost 2 bases, with 18 bases between them. There are 16 residues in the CDR3. In germline, CDR1 is MNHNS, CDR2 SASEGT. CDR3 bases: TGTGCCAGCAGTGCCCGGATCGGAAATTACCCCTACGAGCAGTACTTC. This codes for CASSARIGNYPYEQYF.

V gene TRBV19 combines with J gene TRBJ2-1, with D possibly TRBD2 on 5 matching bases. In germline, CDR1 is LNHDA, CDR2 SQIVND (reference sequence). This CDR3 is built from 15 residues. V lost 1 base and J 2 bases, leaving 9 bases between the germline ends. CDR3 protein: CASSIGAGPYNEQFF. CDR3 coding DNA: TGTGCCAGTAGTATAGGGGCGGGCCCCTACAATGAGCAGTTCTTC.

The V gene is TRBV30, the J gene TRBJ1-1, with D possibly being TRBD1 (5 bases). Germline-derived CDR1 and CDR2 are GTSNPN and SVGIG (reference sequence). V shed 3 bases and J shed 5 bases, with 10 bases lying between them. The CDR3 loop spans 12 amino acids. The CDR3 protein is CAWSRGGTEAFF. In DNA form, the CDR3 reads TGTGCCTGGAGCCGGGGGGGGACTGAAGCTTTCTTT.

The chain combines TRBV7-2 with TRBJ1-5; TRBD1 matches at 9 bases. V was clipped by 2 bases and J by 5 bases; unmatched bases: 4. From germline, CDR1 is SGHTA and CDR2 FQGNSA. The CDR3 runs 15 residues. The CDR3 region is CASSLWDRADQPQHF. The CDR3 DNA reads as TGTGCCAGCAGCTTATGGGACAGGGCGGATCAGCCCCAGCATTTT.

V is TRBV19 and J is TRBJ2-1, with a possible D match to TRBD1 (5 bases). The germline V and J ends were trimmed by 5 bases and 3 bases, with 8 bases remaining between them. CDR1 and CDR2 from the germline V gene are LNHDA and SQIVND (reference sequence). CDR3 length: 13 amino acids. The CDR3 coding sequence is TGTGCCAGTAGTTGGGGCCTCTACAATGAGCAGTTCTTC. Protein product: CASSWGLYNEQFF.

The chain couples TRBV5-4 to TRBJ1-2; TRBD1 aligns across 9 bases. The trim removed 0 bases at V and 2 bases at J, leaving 5 bases unmatched. The germline gives CDR1 SGHNT, CDR2 YYREEE (reference sequence). There are 16 residues in the CDR3. DNA for the CDR3: TGTGCCAGCAGCTTGGAGTATGGACAGGGGAACTATGGCTACACCTTC. Its translation is CASSLEYGQGNYGYTF.

V is TRBV10-3 and J is TRBJ2-7, with 8 bases aligning to TRBD1. From germline, CDR1 is ENHRY and CDR2 SYGVKD. This CDR3 contains 13 residues. V trimming: 4 bases; J trimming: 4 bases; junction bases outside the gene matches: 3. The CDR3 bases are TGTGCCATCAGTGGGACAGGGAGGTACGAGCAGTACTTC. This sequence encodes CAISGTGRYEQYF.

The chain employs TRBV6-5 and TRBJ1-5, with no clear D. The CDR3 extends over 14 amino acids. V was shortened by 7 bases and J by 10 bases, with 20 bases between the two germline ends. Per germline, CDR1 MNHEY and CDR2 SVGAGI. The CDR3 sequence: CASTSAHQVHPQHF. CDR3 in DNA: TGTGCCAGCACTTCAGCCCACCAAGTTCACCCCCAGCATTTT.

This chain connects TRBV5-5 to TRBJ2-5, with a weak D call TRBD1 (6 bases). The CDR3 sequence is 15 residues long. V lost 4 bases and J 5 bases, leaving 18 bases between the germline ends. From germline, CDR1 is SGHKS and CDR2 YYEKEE (reference sequence). The CDR3 loop is CASSPGSGARETQYF. The CDR3 DNA follows: TGTGCCAGCAGCCCCGGATCAGGGGCGAGGGAGACCCAGTACTTC.

The chain couples TRBV19 to TRBJ1-3; D may be TRBD1 (5 bases). There are 15 residues in the CDR3. Germline CDR1 and CDR2: LNHDA and SQIVND (reference sequence). V was cut by 3 bases and J by 0 bases, with 9 bases left in between. CDR3 region: CASSMGRLSGNTIYF. For the CDR3, the DNA is TGTGCCAGTAGTATGGGGCGGCTCTCTGGAAACACCATATATTTT.

The rearrangement joins TRBV19 to TRBJ2-3; 10 nucleotides agree with TRBD2. Unmatched junction bases numbered 9, after V lost 1 base and J lost 8 bases. The CDR3 length is 16 residues. CDR1 is LNHDA and CDR2 is SQIVND in the germline V gene (reference sequence). CDR3 sequence (DNA): TGTGCCAGTAGTATAGCGACCTCTAGCGGGGGCACTACGCAGTATTTT. Translated, it gives CASSIATSSGGTTQYF.

This chain joins TRBV23-1 and TRBJ1-5, with 7 bases lining up with TRBD1. TRBV23-1 is sorted into the ORF group, with uncertain function. There are 16 residues in the CDR3. V trimming: 3 bases; J trimming: 0 bases; junction bases outside the gene matches: 5. CDR3 DNA: TGCGCCAGCAGTCACCCCACAGGGGCTAGCAATCAGCCCCAGCATTTT. Protein sequence: CASSHPTGASNQPQHF.

CDR3 sequence (DNA): TGCGCCAGCAGCCAAGATCTACTGGGGCCAATGCCAGGGGAGTACGAGCAGTACTTC. Protein sequence: CASSQDLLGPMPGEYEQYF. The chain combines TRBV4-1 with TRBJ2-7; D may be TRBD1 (6 bases). Trimming shortened V by 0 bases and J by 4 bases, and 25 bases separated the two germline ends. Germline V CDR1 and CDR2: MGHRA, YSYEKL. The CDR3 consists of 19 residues.

This rearrangement joins TRBV5-6 to TRBJ2-2, with 7 bases aligning to TRBD1. Trimming cost V 1 base and J 6 bases; bases outside gene matches: 6. The germline CDR1 and CDR2 sequences are SGHDT and YYEEEE. The CDR3 is 15 amino acids. Here the CDR3 reads CASSLFGQAAGELFF. CDR3 nucleotide sequence: TGTGCCAGCAGCTTGTTTGGACAGGCGGCCGGGGAGCTGTTTTTT.

The V call is TRBV28, the J call TRBJ1-2; D is undetermined. V lost 3 bases and J lost 4, with 9 bases in between. From germline, CDR1 is MDHEN and CDR2 SYDVKM. This CDR3 is built from 13 residues. For the CDR3, the DNA is TGTGCCAGCAGTTTGTCCAGAGCCTATGGCTACACCTTC. Protein: CASSLSRAYGYTF.

V and J are TRBV7-6 and TRBJ1-1, with 7 bases that match TRBD1. The trim removed 3 bases at V and 1 base at J, leaving 5 bases unmatched. The CDR3 length is 15 residues. Germline V gene data show CDR1 as SGHVS and CDR2 as FNYEAQ. CDR3 in amino acids: CASSFLQGTNTEAFF. CDR3 coding DNA: TGTGCCAGCAGCTTCTTACAGGGGACGAACACTGAAGCTTTCTTT.

The rearrangement links TRBV2 to TRBJ1-3; TRBD1 might be the D (6 bases). Trimming cost V 3 bases and J 8 bases, with 14 bases left between them. The CDR3 is 14 amino acids. Germline V CDR1 and CDR2: SNHLY, FYNNEI. This CDR3 is CASSDGQWSDTIYF. Here the CDR3 DNA reads TGTGCCAGCAGTGATGGACAGTGGTCGGACACCATATATTTT.

This clone occurred a few times. Other DNA sequences in the same sample also yield this CDR3. The rearrangement joins TRBV3-1 (or the pseudogene TRBV3-2) to TRBJ1-6; D gene ambiguous. Deletions cut 5 bases from V and 0 bases from J, with 5 bases between. Germline CDR1 LGHDT, CDR2 YNNKEL (reference sequence). The CDR3 has 14 residues. DNA of the CDR3: TGTGCCAGCAGCGAGAGCTCCTATAATTCACCCCTCCACTTT. It is translated as CASSESSYNSPLHF.

This clone was counted once. The V gene is TRBV28, the J gene TRBJ2-7, with TRBD2 matching over 13 bases. CDR1 is MDHEN and CDR2 is SYDVKM in the germline V gene. Trimming at V came to 5 bases and at J to 2 bases, leaving 6 bases not matched to a gene. This CDR3 comprises 16 residues. CDR3 coding DNA: TGTGCCAGCAGTCCCACTAGCGGGGGGGTCCCCTACGAGCAGTACTTC. This codes for CASSPTSGGVPYEQYF.

This chain joins TRBV6-5 and TRBJ1-1, with D hard to call. Germline-derived CDR1 and CDR2 are MNHEY and SVGAGI. This CDR3 is built from 13 residues. Trimming stripped 0 bases from V and 6 bases from J, with 8 bases between. DNA of the CDR3: TGTGCCAGCAGTTACTCAAGGAGGGCTGAAGCTTTCTTT. This sequence encodes CASSYSRRAEAFF.

This chain links TRBV9 with TRBJ1-3; D not certain. This CDR3 has 12 residues. Trimming shortened V by 3 bases and J by 1 base, and 2 bases separated the two germline ends. The germline V gene has CDR1 SGDLS and CDR2 YYNGEE. The CDR3 DNA follows: TGTGCCAGCAGCGCTTCTGGAAACACCATATATTTT. Amino acid sequence: CASSASGNTIYF.

The chain is built from TRBV9 and TRBJ1-6; D gene uncertain. CDR1 is SGDLS, CDR2 YYNGEE, per germline. CDR3 size: 15 residues. V was trimmed by 3 bases and J by 8 bases, leaving 15 bases between them. CDR3 bases: TGTGCCAGCAGCGCCCTGGCGTCGGGATATTCACCCCTCCACTTT. Encoded protein: CASSALASGYSPLHF.

The gene calls are TRBV2 and TRBJ1-5; the D gene is possibly TRBD1 (5 bases). This CDR3 has 14 amino acids. CDR1 and CDR2 from the germline V gene are SNHLY and FYNNEI. The V and J ends lost 10 bases and 5 bases respectively, with 18 bases between them. CDR3 DNA sequence: TGTGCCACAGCTGGGGGGAGGGAGGATCAGCCCCAGCATTTT. It specifies CATAGGREDQPQHF.

This clone was observed a few times. J is TRBJ2-1 and V is TRBV19; tentatively, D is TRBD1 (5 bases). V was cut by 4 bases and J by 0 bases, with 13 bases left in between. CDR1 is LNHDA, CDR2 SQIVND, per germline (reference sequence). This CDR3 spans 16 amino acids. CDR3 in amino acids: CASSTTGFSSYNEQFF. The CDR3 bases are TGTGCCAGTAGTACTACAGGTTTTAGCTCCTACAATGAGCAGTTCTTC.

The rearrangement uses TRBV5-1 and TRBJ2-2, with 7 bases identical to TRBD2. In germline, CDR1 is SGHRS, CDR2 YFSETQ. CDR3 length equals 16 residues. V lost 3 bases and J lost 4; bases outside the gene matches: 9. CDR3 protein: CASSWLAGVLTGELFF. DNA of the CDR3: TGCGCCAGCAGCTGGCTGGCGGGGGTCCTCACCGGGGAGCTGTTTTTT.

The gene calls are TRBV10-3 and TRBJ1-1; D gene unclear. CDR3 length equals 14 residues. The ends were cut back, 5 bases at V and 3 bases at J, with 13 bases in the middle. Germline-derived CDR1 and CDR2 are ENHRY and SYGVKD. The DNA of the CDR3 is TGTGCCATCAGTCGGGAAATCGGGCACACTGAAGCTTTCTTT. This sequence encodes CAISREIGHTEAFF.

The rearrangement uses TRBV9 and TRBJ2-1, with D tentatively TRBD2 (6 bases). Germline CDR1 and CDR2: SGDLS and YYNGEE. Trimming cost V 0 bases and J 8 bases, with 21 bases left between them. This CDR3 region has 17 residues. The CDR3 protein is CASSVEKIRGFGYEQFF. In DNA, the CDR3 is TGTGCCAGCAGCGTAGAAAAAATCCGGGGGTTTGGGTATGAGCAGTTCTTC.